This T cell receptor beta chain originates from a study of blood T cell repertoires in COVID-19 (dated by TCRdb to about 2020). For the wider study: Collaborator samples came from the United States, Italy and Spain and covered acute and convalescent phases of COVID-19. The prospective study material was composed of cDNA or gDNA derived from T cells, B-cell-depleted T cells, or PBMCs. The dataset comprised deeply sampled blood TCRbeta repertoires from subjects exposed to, actively infected with, or recovered from COVID-19. The repertoires were made available in a free public database intended to serve as a resource for research on the immune response to SARS-CoV-2. Samples were obtained from the ongoing ImmuneRACE study (first 160 participants) and from about 1,300 subjects provided by 6 global collaborators. The sample metadata nearly always contained a de-identified subject ID, COVID-19 status, age in years and sex. Where HLA class I and class II types were available, the types were taken from metadata supplied by the sample provider, not from assay-based typing. Here is what the overall study found, with its caveats: Clinical and demographic metadata were provided uncurated, with the amount varying by source and participant.

Each collaborating institution followed its own protocols to collect whole blood in K2EDTA tubes. For TCRbeta analysis, collaborators shipped samples in one of three forms: frozen whole blood, isolated PBMCs, or DNA extracted from either of those sample types. The CDR3, from cysteine to phenylalanine, totals 15 residues. The kept DNA is CDR3 alone, 45 bases in frame from the first base. Trimming accounts for 7 bases at V and 4 bases at J, while the number of junction bases matched to no gene is 8. The germline V gene encodes CDR1 SGHRS and CDR2 YFSETQ. TCRbeta CDR3 regions were amplified from genomic DNA by means of the immunoSEQ Assay, a bias-controlled multiplex PCR. Processing in the source paper ran as follows. The number of nucleated cells in each sample was estimated from the amplification of reference gene primers within the assay. To quantify the absolute abundance of each unique TCRbeta CDR3 rearrangement, sequence reads were collapsed and filtered. For each sample, productive Simpson clonality was calculated by taking the square root of Simpson's diversity index across productive rearrangements. Imported from immuneACCESS, the table was reduced by TCRdb to in-frame sequences with V and J called. These copies leave out some clones; in studies compared against another copy, an unresolved V gene accounts for under half, and the cause of the remainder is not known. V and J calls and clone size are those listed in that table; D and trimming were worked out from the DNA. This sample gives 470,000 or so clones in total; approximately 85% of them show up just once. Of the sample, approximately 2.9% falls within the top ten clones.

Comments on this clone: Its antigen is still unknown. No per-base quality is available; no much larger clone lies one base away.

The sequencing input was peripheral blood. The receptor was derived from a human donor in a cohort sampled during active COVID-19. This sequence uses TRBV5-1 and TRBJ2-7; the junction holds 13 bases that match TRBD2. The bases are TGCGCCAGCGCTTGGACTAGCGGGAGTCTATACGAGCAGTACTTC. Its protein is CASAWTSGSLYEQYF.